The 28 T cell receptor beta chains reported below all come from one sample, sequenced in a study of human T cells and chemical hapten exposure. Time point defined: pre-sensitization, week 0. The treatment: therapeutic diphenylcyclopropenone sensitization with weekly scalp DPC. TCRdb reanalysed the RACE reads using MiXCR and keeps one entry per CDR3 protein. Of around 250,000 distinct CDR3 sequences listed, 7% to 10% are singletons. The source material was whole blood, sampled in connection with sensitization to the hapten diphenylcyclopropenone (DPC). Receptor source: a woman aged 35 to 49 with alopecia areata. Some clones in this sample may be carry-over from other donors' samples.

This clonotype was found a few times. The chain uses TRBV7-2 and TRBJ2-6, with TRBD1 as a possible D gene (6 bases). The germline CDR1 and CDR2 sequences are SGHTA and FQGNSA. The length of the CDR3 is 18 residues. Trimming took off 1 base at V and 0 bases at J, with 13 bases between the two ends. This CDR3 reads CASSLEARGPSGANVLTF. The CDR3 DNA reads as TGTGCCAGCAGCTTAGAGGCCAGGGGACCCTCTGGGGCCAACGTCCTGACTTTC.

This clonotype was found a few times. The chain couples TRBV30 to TRBJ2-1, with no clear D. The CDR3 loop spans 14 amino acids. Trimming took 5 bases from V and 1 from J, leaving 12 bases between them. Looked up from germline, CDR1 is GTSNPN and CDR2 is SVGIG (reference sequence). The CDR3 spells CAWSPWVSYNEQFF. The CDR3 region has the DNA TGTGCCTGGTCCCCATGGGTGTCCTACAATGAGCAGTTCTTC.

There are a few counts of this clonotype. This chain joins TRBV11-2 and TRBJ2-6; a weak D match, TRBD1 (6 bases). The ends were cut back, 5 bases at V and 0 bases at J, with 11 bases in the middle. CDR1 SGHAT and CDR2 FQNNGV come from the germline V gene. The CDR3 sequence is 16 residues long. The CDR3 nucleotides read TGTGCCAGCAGCCGTGACAGGAGCTCTGGGGCCAACGTCCTGACTTTC. Protein: CASSRDRSSGANVLTF. Together with reference TRBV11-2 and TRBJ2-6, the CDR3 gives the full variable domain: EAGVAQSPRYKIIEKRQSVAFWCNPISGHATLYWYQQILGQGPKLLIQFQNNGVVDDSQLPKDRFSAERLKGVDSTLKIQPAKLEDSAVYLCASSRDRSSGANVLTFGAGSRLTVL.

This clonotype was observed a few times. CDR3 bases: TGTGCCAGCAGTTACGGGCAGGGGGATCAGCCCCAGCATTTT. Protein: CASSYGQGDQPQHF. The V call is TRBV6-2 or TRBV6-3, the J call TRBJ1-5; 7 positions match TRBD1. Per the germline V gene, CDR1 is MNHEY and CDR2 is SVGEGT. Trimming at V came to 2 bases and at J to 5 bases, leaving 3 bases not matched to a gene. The CDR3 totals 14 residues.

This clonotype occurred a few times. The chain carries TRBV3-1 and TRBJ2-4; D is unclear. The CDR3 spans 17 residues. V gave up 0 bases and J gave up 1 base, with 13 bases separating them. The germline V gene has CDR1 LGHDT and CDR2 YNNKEL (reference sequence). CDR3 DNA: TGTGCCAGCAGCCAAGATCTAGGGATGGGGGCCAAAAACATTCAGTACTTC. It codes for CASSQDLGMGAKNIQYF.

This clonotype was seen more than once but under ten times. The chain couples TRBV7-9 to TRBJ2-7, with D perhaps matching TRBD1 (7 bases). The CDR3 is made up of 13 amino acids. Germline V lookup: CDR1 SEHNR, CDR2 FQNEAQ (reference sequence). Deletions cut 5 bases from V and 6 bases from J, with 14 bases between. The CDR3 protein is CASSVRQGGEQYF. CDR3 DNA sequence: TGTGCCAGCAGCGTTCGACAGGGAGGCGAGCAGTACTTC. The full variable domain, completed using reference TRBV7-9 and TRBJ2-7, is DTGVSQNPRHKITKRGQNVTFRCDPISEHNRLYWYRQTLGQGPEFLTYFQNEAQLEKSRLLSDRFSAERPKGSFSTLEIQRTEQGDSAMYLCASSVRQGGEQYFGPGTRLTVT.

In its sample, this clonotype was seen a few times. The chain is built from TRBV9 and TRBJ2-5, with D perhaps TRBD1 (6 bases). CDR3 length: 14 amino acids. The germline V gene has CDR1 SGDLS and CDR2 YYNGEE. Between the trimmed V and J ends, which lost 2 bases and 5 bases, there was a span of 13 bases. The CDR3 loop is CASSVGTGHETQYF. The CDR3 DNA sequence: TGTGCCAGCAGCGTGGGTACAGGGCACGAGACCCAGTACTTC.

This clonotype was counted between two and nine times. The J gene is TRBJ2-3, the V gene TRBV4-2; perhaps TRBD1 as D (5 bases). CDR1 is LGHNA and CDR2 is YNFKEQ in the germline V gene. The CDR3 runs to 15 residues. V lost 0 bases to trimming and J lost 5 bases, with 12 bases between them. CDR3 region: CASSQDLGPRDTQYF. The DNA for the CDR3 is TGTGCCAGCAGCCAAGATCTGGGGCCCAGAGATACGCAGTATTTT.

This clonotype was observed a few times. The genes are TRBV6-2 or TRBV6-3 and TRBJ2-1, with TRBD2 matching over 12 bases. The CDR3 runs to 15 residues. In germline, CDR1 is MNHEY, CDR2 SVGEGT. After removal of 1 base from V and 6 bases from J, the junction contained 1 base not matched to a gene. As DNA, the CDR3 is TGTGCCAGCAGTTACTGGGGACTAGCGGGCAATGAGCAGTTCTTC. Its protein product is CASSYWGLAGNEQFF.

This clonotype was recorded a few times. The chain uses TRBV5-1 and TRBJ1-1; 8 bases are shared with TRBD1. Germline CDR1 and CDR2: SGHRS and YFSETQ. V trimming: 3 bases; J trimming: 4 bases; junction bases outside the gene matches: 5. This CDR3 is built from 14 residues. CDR3 sequence (DNA): TGCGCCAGCAGCTCCGGACAGGGCCTCACTGAAGCTTTCTTT. Amino acid sequence: CASSSGQGLTEAFF.

This clonotype has ten or more counts. This sequence joins TRBV25-1 and TRBJ1-1, with D hard to call. The CDR3 contains 14 residues. The ends were cut back, 2 bases at V and 7 bases at J, with 14 bases in the middle. CDR1 MGHDK and CDR2 SYGVNS come from the germline V gene. The CDR3 region is CASSEPTTGVEAFF. CDR3 DNA: TGTGCCAGCAGTGAACCCACCACCGGCGTTGAAGCTTTCTTT.

The table lists this clonotype with a few counts. The DNA for the CDR3 is TGCGCCAGCAGCTTGACTCTGGCGGGGGGGACCGGGGAGCTGTTTTTT. Protein sequence: CASSLTLAGGTGELFF. The rearrangement uses TRBV5-1 and TRBJ2-2; 9 nucleotides align to TRBD2. With V trimmed by 1 base and J by 5 bases, 6 bases remained unmatched. Germline CDR1 SGHRS, CDR2 YFSETQ. This CDR3 has 16 residues.

The CDR3 coding sequence is TGTGCCAGCAGCCGACGTACAGGGGGAGCAGATACGCAGTATTTT. Amino acid sequence: CASSRRTGGADTQYF. The V and J genes are TRBV3-1 and TRBJ2-3, with TRBD1 matching over 8 bases. The length of the CDR3 is 15 residues. Germline V gene sequence: CDR1 LGHDT, CDR2 YNNKEL (reference sequence). The V gene end was trimmed by 4 bases and the J gene end by 4 bases; junction bases not matched to a gene: 7.

This clonotype was counted ten times or more. This chain uses TRBV5-1 with TRBJ2-1; D gene unclear. The V end was cut by 0 bases, the J end by 9 bases, with 13 bases between. CDR3 size: 14 residues. Germline V CDR1 and CDR2: SGHRS, YFSETQ. CDR3 sequence: CASSLATPPTEQFF. CDR3 DNA: TGCGCCAGCAGCTTGGCCACTCCCCCCACTGAGCAGTTCTTC. Variable domain in full (rest from reference TRBV5-1 and TRBJ2-1): KAGVTQTPRYLIKTRGQQVTLSCSPISGHRSVSWYQQTPGQGLQFLFEYFSETQRNKGNFPGRFSGRQFSNSRSEMNVSTLELGDSALYLCASSLATPPTEQFFGPGTRLTVL.

This clonotype turned up a few times. This chain uses TRBV15 with TRBJ2-3; TRBD1 might be the D (5 bases). The V end lost 2 bases, the J end lost 5 bases, and 11 bases lay between the germline ends. Germline values: CDR1 LNHNV, CDR2 YYDKDF (reference sequence). The CDR3 has 14 residues. The CDR3 nucleotides read TGTGCCACCAGCAGACAGGGTCATGGAGATACGCAGTATTTT. Translating it yields CATSRQGHGDTQYF.

This chain connects TRBV25-1 to TRBJ1-2; D not certain. This CDR3 spans 13 amino acids. Germline loops: CDR1 MGHDK, CDR2 SYGVNS. Between the trimmed V and J ends, which lost 8 bases and 6 bases, there was a span of 16 bases. The DNA for the CDR3 is TGTGCCAGCCAGGACCGCTTCGGGGATGGCTACACCTTC. It translates to CASQDRFGDGYTF.

The chain links TRBV6-5 to TRBJ2-7; D unresolved. This CDR3 comprises 13 residues. CDR1 is MNHEY and CDR2 is SVGAGI in the germline V gene. Trimming stripped 2 bases from V and 6 bases from J, with 11 bases between. CDR3 protein: CASSYNLGFEQYF. In nucleotides, the CDR3 is TGTGCCAGCAGTTACAACCTGGGGTTCGAGCAGTACTTC.

This clonotype came up many times. The J gene is TRBJ2-2, the V gene TRBV7-9; 7 nucleotides align to TRBD1. The CDR3 is 14 amino acids. CDR1 is SEHNR, CDR2 FQNEAQ, per germline (reference sequence). V trimming: 5 bases; J trimming: 6 bases; junction bases outside the gene matches: 6. The CDR3 loop is CASSPTGLSGELFF. The CDR3 bases are TGTGCCAGCAGCCCGACAGGGTTGTCCGGGGAGCTGTTTTTT. The full variable domain, with the rest looked up from reference TRBV7-9 and TRBJ2-2, is DTGVSQNPRHKITKRGQNVTFRCDPISEHNRLYWYRQTLGQGPEFLTYFQNEAQLEKSRLLSDRFSAERPKGSFSTLEIQRTEQGDSAMYLCASSPTGLSGELFFGEGSRLTVL.

The genes are TRBV5-1 and TRBJ2-7; D is undetermined. Germline V gene data show CDR1 as SGHRS and CDR2 as YFSETQ. This CDR3 has 14 residues. V lost 7 bases to trimming and J lost 0 bases, with 14 bases between them. CDR3 sequence: CASRPDGNSYEQYF. The DNA of the CDR3 is TGCGCCAGCCGCCCGGACGGCAACTCCTACGAGCAGTACTTC. Looking up the rest from reference TRBV5-1 and TRBJ2-7 gives the full variable domain: KAGVTQTPRYLIKTRGQQVTLSCSPISGHRSVSWYQQTPGQGLQFLFEYFSETQRNKGNFPGRFSGRQFSNSRSEMNVSTLELGDSALYLCASRPDGNSYEQYFGPGTRLTVT.

V is TRBV12-3 or TRBV12-4 and J is TRBJ2-1; maybe TRBD1 (5 bases). V was shortened by 2 bases and J by 9 bases, with 17 bases between the two germline ends. The CDR3 has 15 residues. In nucleotides, the CDR3 is TGTGCCAGCAGTTTATTGGCAGGGTCGTTGGGTGAGCAGTTCTTC. It codes for CASSLLAGSLGEQFF.

This clonotype was recorded a few times. The CDR3 DNA is TGTGCCAGCAGCGCTGCGGCGGTCCTAAACACCGGGGAGCTGTTTTTT. This translates into CASSAAAVLNTGELFF. The J gene is TRBJ2-2, the V gene TRBV9, with unresolved D. V lost 3 bases and J lost 2, with 14 bases in between. The germline V gene has CDR1 SGDLS and CDR2 YYNGEE. CDR3 length: 16 amino acids.

At least ten counts were recorded for this clonotype. V usage is TRBV18 and J usage is TRBJ1-2, with a possible D match to TRBD1 (6 bases). Germline V gives CDR1 KGHSH, CDR2 LQKENI. This CDR3 comprises 13 residues. Trimming removed 3 bases at V and 7 bases at J, with 12 bases between. CDR3 sequence reads: CASSPERTAGYTF. CDR3 bases: TGTGCCAGCTCACCCGAACGGACAGCTGGCTACACCTTC.

Many counts were recorded for this clonotype. This chain joins TRBV7-2 and TRBJ1-2; D is possibly TRBD1 (6 bases). The CDR3 sequence is 18 residues long. Germline-derived CDR1 and CDR2 are SGHTA and FQGNSA. The V end lost 1 base, the J end lost 3 bases, and 21 bases lay between the germline ends. CDR3 sequence (DNA): TGTGCCAGCAGCTTAGATACAGGGACCCGACTCCGAGACTATGGCTACACCTTC. This gives the protein CASSLDTGTRLRDYGYTF.

This clonotype has more than one count but fewer than ten. The chain couples TRBV5-5 to TRBJ1-2; maybe TRBD1 (6 bases). The germline gives CDR1 SGHKS, CDR2 YYEKEE (reference sequence). CDR3 size: 16 residues. Trimming took off 1 base at V and 4 bases at J, with 17 bases between the two ends. The CDR3 loop is CASSLQSRTELYGYTF. The CDR3 DNA sequence: TGTGCCAGCAGCTTGCAATCCCGGACAGAACTCTATGGCTACACCTTC.

V and J are TRBV27 and TRBJ2-2; TRBD1 agrees at 7 bases. Germline assignment: CDR1 MNHEY and CDR2 SMNVEV (reference sequence). V was clipped by 1 base and J by 6 bases; unmatched bases: 8. CDR3 length: 16 amino acids. CDR3 DNA sequence: TGTGCCAGCAGTTTATTAAGACAGGGCCCAGCCGGGGAGCTGTTTTTT. It codes for CASSLLRQGPAGELFF.

This clonotype was seen more than once but under ten times. The chain uses TRBV7-9 and TRBJ2-3; TRBD1 is a possible D gene (6 bases). The V gene's germline CDR1 is SEHNR and CDR2 FQNEAQ (reference sequence). V lost 8 bases to trimming and J lost 2 bases, with 17 bases between them. The CDR3 totals 15 residues. The DNA for the CDR3 is TGTGCCAGCCCTCAAGGGGGAGCTTCCACAGATACGCAGTATTTT. It encodes CASPQGGASTDTQYF.

The chain uses TRBV27 and TRBJ2-3; D may correspond to TRBD1 or TRBD2 (6 bases each). V lost 2 bases to trimming and J lost 6 bases, with 12 bases between them. CDR1 MNHEY and CDR2 SMNVEV come from the germline V gene (reference sequence). This CDR3 is 14 amino acids long. The CDR3, as DNA: TGTGCCAGCAGTTTAGGAGGGGGGCCCGATACGCAGTATTTT. Translated, it gives CASSLGGGPDTQYF.

The chain is built from TRBV3-1 and TRBJ2-1; no reliable D call. Trimming shortened V by 1 base and J by 7 bases, and 14 bases separated the two germline ends. The germline gives CDR1 LGHDT, CDR2 YNNKEL (reference sequence). The length of the CDR3 is 15 residues. CDR3 sequence reads: CASSQGPGPSNEQFF. The CDR3 DNA sequence: TGTGCCAGCAGCCAAGGTCCGGGTCCCAGTAATGAGCAGTTCTTC.